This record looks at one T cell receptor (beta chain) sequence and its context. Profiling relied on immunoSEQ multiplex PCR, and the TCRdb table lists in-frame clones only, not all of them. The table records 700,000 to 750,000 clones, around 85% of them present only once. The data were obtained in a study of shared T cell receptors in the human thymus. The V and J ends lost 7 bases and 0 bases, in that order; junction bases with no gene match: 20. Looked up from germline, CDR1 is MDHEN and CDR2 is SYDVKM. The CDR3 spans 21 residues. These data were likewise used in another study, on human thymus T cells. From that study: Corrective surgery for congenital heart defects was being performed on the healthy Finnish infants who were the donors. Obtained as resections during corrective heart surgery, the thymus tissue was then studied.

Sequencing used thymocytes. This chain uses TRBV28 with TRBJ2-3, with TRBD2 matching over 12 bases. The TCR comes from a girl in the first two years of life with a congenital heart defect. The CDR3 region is CASNPSKLAGGIESSTDTQYF. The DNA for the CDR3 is TGTGCCAGCAATCCCTCCAAACTAGCGGGGGGCATCGAGTCTAGCACAGATACGCAGTATTTT.